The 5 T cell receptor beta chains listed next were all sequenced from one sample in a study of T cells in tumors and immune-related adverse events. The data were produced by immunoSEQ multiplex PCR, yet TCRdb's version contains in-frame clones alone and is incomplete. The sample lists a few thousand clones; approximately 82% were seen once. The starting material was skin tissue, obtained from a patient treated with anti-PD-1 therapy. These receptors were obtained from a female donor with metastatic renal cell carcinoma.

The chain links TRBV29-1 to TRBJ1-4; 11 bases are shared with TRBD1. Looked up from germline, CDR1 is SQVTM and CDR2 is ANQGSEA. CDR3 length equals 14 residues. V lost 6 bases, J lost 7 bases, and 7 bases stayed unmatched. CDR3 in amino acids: CSVGTGGDGEKLFF. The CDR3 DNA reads TGCAGCGTAGGGACAGGGGGTGATGGTGAAAAACTGTTTTTT.

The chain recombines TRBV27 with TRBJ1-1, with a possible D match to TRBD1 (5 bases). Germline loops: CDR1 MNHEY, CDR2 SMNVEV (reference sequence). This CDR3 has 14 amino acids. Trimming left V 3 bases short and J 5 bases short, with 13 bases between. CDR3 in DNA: TGTGCCAGCAGTTTTAATCAGGGTTGGACTGAAGCTTTCTTT. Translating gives CASSFNQGWTEAFF.

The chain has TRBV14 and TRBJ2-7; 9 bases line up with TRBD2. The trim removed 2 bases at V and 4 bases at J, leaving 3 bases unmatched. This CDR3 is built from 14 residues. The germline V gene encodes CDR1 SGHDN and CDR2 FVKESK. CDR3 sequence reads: CASSQITSGYEQYF. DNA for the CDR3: TGTGCCAGCAGCCAAATAACTAGCGGGTACGAGCAGTACTTC. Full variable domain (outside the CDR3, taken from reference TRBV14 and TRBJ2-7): EAGVTQFPSHSVIEKGQTVTLRCDPISGHDNLYWYRRVMGKEIKFLLHFVKESKQDESGMPNNRFLAERTGGTYSTLKVQPAELEDSGVYFCASSQITSGYEQYFGPGTRLTVT.

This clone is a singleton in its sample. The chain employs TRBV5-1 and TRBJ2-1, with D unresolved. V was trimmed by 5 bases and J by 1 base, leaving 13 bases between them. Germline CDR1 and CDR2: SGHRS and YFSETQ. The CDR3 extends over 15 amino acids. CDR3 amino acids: CASRPAGMSYNEQFF. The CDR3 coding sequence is TGCGCCAGCAGGCCGGCAGGTATGTCCTACAATGAGCAGTTCTTC.

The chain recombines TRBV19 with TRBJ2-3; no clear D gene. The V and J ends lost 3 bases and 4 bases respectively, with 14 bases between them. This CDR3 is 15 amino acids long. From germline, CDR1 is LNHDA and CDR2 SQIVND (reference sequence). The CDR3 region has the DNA TGTGCCAGTAGTATCTCCCTCAGGCGCGCAGATACGCAGTATTTT. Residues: CASSISLRRADTQYF.